This TCR beta chain emerged from a study of early T cells in non-severe SARS-CoV-2 infection. Across the whole study: Unsorted whole blood bulk RNA was sequenced, with unpaired chains. Study-level points and caveats: Matching with VDJdb favored anti-spike CD8 responses (missing private and CD4 specificities).

This clonotype was recorded many times. The antigen remains unidentified. Per the germline V gene, CDR1 is SEHNR and CDR2 is FQNEAQ (reference sequence). V was cut by 4 bases and J by 4 bases, with 10 bases left in between. The CDR3 covers 14 residues. Researchers attached unique molecular identifiers to individual cDNA molecules. MiXCR was run by TCRdb on the 5' RACE reads, yielding one entry per CDR3 protein. The sample lists some 49,000 distinct CDR3 sequences; about 10% were seen once. The clonotype was recovered from an adult who was a healthcare worker with PCR-confirmed SARS-CoV-2 infection or an uninfected control (not recorded which). The specimen was whole blood. The V gene is TRBV7-9, the J gene TRBJ1-4; D is undetermined. CDR3 loop: CASSSGWGNEKLFF. The CDR3 DNA sequence: TGTGCCAGCAGCTCGGGATGGGGTAATGAAAAACTGTTTTTT. The whole variable domain, remainder taken from reference TRBV7-9 and TRBJ1-4, is DTGVSQNPRHKITKRGQNVTFRCDPISEHNRLYWYRQTLGQGPEFLTYFQNEAQLEKSRLLSDRFSAERPKGSFSTLEIQRTEQGDSAMYLCASSSGWGNEKLFFGSGTQLSVL.